This T cell receptor (beta chain) originates from a study of cytomegalovirus exposure and HLA in healthy donors. Likely unrecorded immune exposures existed in these nominally healthy donors. Study findings and constraints: The authors enumerated over 150 TCR beta chains as linked to cytomegalovirus. According to a later analysis, donors in an Asian-associated ancestry cluster reportedly had fewer N-insertions than the roughly 660-donor mean.

This clone was observed once. Its antigen is not known. The PCR was carried out with 60 Vbeta primers and 13 Jbeta primers. Original analysis: An analysis that came later counted roughly 80 million unique TCR beta chains, 9 million to 12 million shared. Only in-frame clones appear in the TCRdb table, and some are missing; sequencing was by immunoSEQ multiplex PCR. Clone size and V and J calls were adopted from that table, with D and trimming inferred from the DNA. The sample records about 120,000 clones, over 65% being singletons. Germline V lookup: CDR1 KGHSH, CDR2 LQKENI. The junction had 10 bases not matched to a gene; V was cut back by 2 bases and J by 8 bases. This CDR3 contains 15 residues.

Sequenced sample: PBMCs. The chain recombines TRBV18 with TRBJ2-7, with 9 positions matching TRBD1. This TCR came from a woman between 40 and 55 years old in good health and CMV-seropositive. CDR3 region: CASSPRGQGFEKQYF. The DNA for the CDR3 is TGTGCCAGCTCACCAAGGGGACAGGGATTTGAGAAGCAGTACTTC.